This T cell receptor beta chain came from a study of CD8 T cells in Susac syndrome. When the RNA was reverse transcribed, random hexamers were used with an input of 0.5 to 1 ug. TCRdb itself ran the immunoSEQ multiplex PCR reads through MiXCR, one entry per CDR3 protein. Of tens of thousands of distinct CDR3 sequences in the sample, over 85% were seen once. This CDR3 spans 14 amino acids. V was shortened by 1 base and J by 9 bases, with 13 bases between the two germline ends. Germline loops: CDR1 MNHNS, CDR2 SASEGT. The TCR sequence derives from a human donor with Susac syndrome. Sequencing input: CD8+ T cells from PBMCs. The rearrangement joins TRBV6-1 to TRBJ2-1, with D perhaps matching TRBD2 (6 bases). This CDR3 reads CASSEGVMRGEQFF. The DNA of the CDR3 is TGTGCCAGCAGTGAAGGGGTAATGCGGGGTGAGCAGTTCTTC.